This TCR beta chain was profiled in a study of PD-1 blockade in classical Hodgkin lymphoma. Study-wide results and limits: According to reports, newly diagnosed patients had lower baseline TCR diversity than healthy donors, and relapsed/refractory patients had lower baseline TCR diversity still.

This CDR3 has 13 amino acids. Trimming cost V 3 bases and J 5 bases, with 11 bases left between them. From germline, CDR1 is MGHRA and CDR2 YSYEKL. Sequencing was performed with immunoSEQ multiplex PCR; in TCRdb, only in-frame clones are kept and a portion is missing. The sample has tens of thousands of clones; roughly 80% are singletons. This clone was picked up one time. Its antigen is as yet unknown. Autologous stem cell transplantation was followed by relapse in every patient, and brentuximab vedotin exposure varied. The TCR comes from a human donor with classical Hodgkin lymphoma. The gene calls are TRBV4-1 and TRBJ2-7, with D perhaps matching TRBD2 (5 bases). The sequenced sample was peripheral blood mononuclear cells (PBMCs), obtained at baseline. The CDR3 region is CASSHPPEDEQYF. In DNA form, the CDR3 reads TGCGCCAGCAGCCATCCGCCGGAGGACGAGCAGTACTTC.